This T cell receptor (beta chain) is drawn from a study of T cells after yellow fever vaccination. Study-level findings and limits: Overlap between CD4 and CD8 compartments was detected for a small share of clonotypes. Boosting was followed by the reappearance of most primary-vaccination clones (approximately 95% CD4, about 88% CD8).

This CDR3 spans 11 amino acids. Germline V lookup: CDR1 DFQATT, CDR2 SNEGSKA (reference sequence). V trimming: 7 bases; J trimming: 9 bases; junction bases outside the gene matches: 5. A single record per CDR3 protein comes from TCRdb applying MiXCR to the 5' RACE reads. The table includes hundreds of thousands of distinct CDR3 sequences, roughly 8.7% detected once. In this sample, this clonotype turned up many times. The antigen is unknown. This sequence was found in a man between 18 and 29 years old who received the YFV17D yellow fever vaccine. This material consisted of PBMCs, taken on the day of the first yellow fever vaccination. The rearrangement joins TRBV20-1 to TRBJ2-1; the match to TRBD1 covers 8 bases. The DNA of the CDR3 is TGCAGTGGATCAGGGGGCACTGAGCAGTTCTTC. Its translation: CSGSGGTEQFF.